The source of this T cell receptor beta chain is a study of blood T cell repertoires in COVID-19 (dated by TCRdb to 2018 to 2021). In the study overall: Samples from collaborators originated in the United States, Italy and Spain and spanned both the acute and convalescent phases of COVID-19. The dataset comprised deeply sampled blood TCRbeta repertoires from subjects exposed to, actively infected with, or recovered from COVID-19. The repertoires were released in a freely available public database meant as a resource for research on the immune response to SARS-CoV-2. The material from the prospective study consisted of cDNA or gDNA derived from T cells, B-cell-depleted T cells, or PBMCs. The samples were drawn from the first 160 participants of the ongoing ImmuneRACE study and from under 1,500 subjects provided by 6 global collaborators. Where HLA class I and class II types were available, the types were taken from metadata supplied by the sample provider, not from assay-based typing. A de-identified subject ID, COVID-19 status, age in years and sex were almost always included in the sample metadata.

TCRbeta CDR3 regions were amplified from genomic DNA using the immunoSEQ Assay, a bias-controlled multiplex PCR. On the study's bioinformatics: The number of nucleated cells in each sample was estimated by amplification of reference gene primers within the assay. Sequence reads were collapsed and filtered to measure the absolute abundance of every unique TCRbeta CDR3 rearrangement. For each sample, productive Simpson clonality was calculated as the square root of Simpson's diversity index over productive rearrangements. What TCRdb holds here is the immuneACCESS table cut down to in-frame rearrangements. Part of the clones is not present; checked against another copy, under half of the missing clones reflect an unresolved V gene, and the others are unexplained. V and J calls and clone size are those listed in that table; D and trimming were worked out from the DNA. Counted in this sample were about 350,000 clones; roughly 86% of them appeared once. The top ten clonotypes cover around 0.92% of the sample.

Trimming takes 6 bases from V and 3 bases from J, and the germline ends sit 12 bases apart. From the cysteine up to the phenylalanine, the CDR3 has a length of 13 residues. Solely the CDR3 DNA is kept, with 39 bases framed from the first base. Findings and caveats that apply to the study as a whole: Clinical and demographic metadata were provided uncurated, with the amount varying by source and participant.

Participants in the prospective study were enrolled through a virtual design, were aged 18 to 89 years, and lived in fewer than 30 United States geographic areas. To assign participants to cohorts, the prospective study relied on clinical history that participants themselves reported in a screening survey and a study questionnaire. A participant counted as exposed if, within 2 weeks of entering the study, that participant had been in contact with someone who had a PCR-confirmed or clinician-diagnosed COVID-19 case. In the prospective study, whole blood, serum and a nasopharyngeal or oropharyngeal swab were collected from each participant by mobile phlebotomists. Additional blood draws and questionnaires over an approximately 2-month period could optionally be provided by prospective study participants. Before DNA extraction, blood samples from the prospective study were shipped at room temperature or frozen.

On this clone: It has no known antigen specificity. Base qualities were left out, and no much larger clone turns up one base away.

The sequenced material came from PBMCs or T cells enriched from blood (not recorded which). The receptor was derived from a woman aged 25 to 45 who had been exposed to COVID-19. The chain was built from TRBV12-3 or TRBV12-4 and TRBJ2-7, and the D gene may be TRBD1, 6 bases matching. The CDR3 region has the sequence CASRPQGSYEQYF. The DNA is TGTGCCAGCAGACCTCAGGGGAGCTACGAGCAGTACTTC.